This passage covers 27 T cell receptor beta chains from one sample sequenced in a study of a mutant IDH1 vaccine in newly diagnosed glioma. The assay was immunoSEQ multiplex PCR, and TCRdb's table has in-frame clones only and misses some. Of about 88,000 clones listed, about 80% are singletons. Noted time point: baseline, week 1 (first vaccination visit). Stated treatment: pre-vaccination baseline after standard-of-care therapy. The source was PBMCs, collected from a glioma patient treated with radiotherapy, temozolomide or both. These receptors were taken from a man in his forties or fifties with glioma. Some clones in this sample may be carry-over from other donors' samples.

This rearrangement joins TRBV6-5 to TRBJ1-2; a weak D match, TRBD1 (6 bases). This CDR3 comprises 16 residues. V lost 4 bases and J lost 0, with 15 bases in between. Germline V gene data show CDR1 as MNHEY and CDR2 as SVGAGI. CDR3 residues: CASSSVGGGPNYGYTF. The CDR3 DNA is TGTGCCAGCAGTTCTGTCGGGGGGGGCCCTAACTATGGCTACACCTTC.

The chain recombines TRBV5-6 with TRBJ2-2; 10 bases line up with TRBD1. This CDR3 comprises 16 residues. Trimming took 0 bases from V and 5 from J; bases not matched to a gene: 4. Germline V gene data show CDR1 as SGHDT and CDR2 as YYEEEE. The CDR3 spells CASSLGDRGRTGELFF. Here the CDR3 DNA reads TGTGCCAGCAGCTTGGGGGACAGGGGAAGGACCGGGGAGCTGTTTTTT.

The genes are TRBV5-1 and TRBJ1-1; D not certain. The germline V gene has CDR1 SGHRS and CDR2 YFSETQ. This CDR3 is 13 amino acids long. V was shortened by 2 bases and J by 0 bases, with 5 bases between the two germline ends. CDR3 bases: TGCGCCAGCAGCTTTAGGTTGAACACTGAAGCTTTCTTT. This translates into CASSFRLNTEAFF.

This clone was observed a few times. The chain recombines TRBV4-2 with TRBJ1-5, with TRBD1 identical over 7 bases. The ends lost 0 bases at V and 7 bases at J; junction bases unmatched: 6. From germline, CDR1 is LGHNA and CDR2 YNFKEQ. The CDR3 consists of 15 residues. CDR3 bases: TGTGCCAGCAGCCAAGATATGACAGGGCGCCAGCCCCAGCATTTT. Its protein product is CASSQDMTGRQPQHF.

V gene TRBV4-2 combines with J gene TRBJ2-3, with unresolved D. This CDR3 is 12 amino acids long. V was clipped by 0 bases and J by 6 bases, with 4 bases between them. Germline-derived CDR1 and CDR2 are LGHNA and YNFKEQ. The CDR3, as DNA: TGTGCCAGCAGCCAAGATCGGGATACGCAGTATTTT. Translating gives CASSQDRDTQYF.

The chain employs TRBV7-9 and TRBJ1-1; 7 bases fit TRBD1. Germline lookup yields CDR1 SEHNR and CDR2 FQNEAQ (reference sequence). V was clipped by 5 bases and J by 2 bases; unmatched bases: 5. CDR3 length: 14 residues. The CDR3 protein is CASSGRTGNTEAFF. In nucleotides, the CDR3 is TGTGCCAGCAGCGGGCGGACAGGTAACACTGAAGCTTTCTTT.

This clone appeared a single time. V is TRBV6-1 and J is TRBJ1-3; the D is unclear. V lost 5 bases and J lost 3, with 8 bases in between. The length of the CDR3 is 13 residues. The germline V gene has CDR1 MNHNS and CDR2 SASEGT. CDR3 nucleotide sequence: TGTGCCAGCAGTACAAGCCTTGGAAACACCATATATTTT. It specifies CASSTSLGNTIYF.

The chain links TRBV2 to TRBJ2-1, with D uncertain. This CDR3 is built from 13 residues. Germline values: CDR1 SNHLY, CDR2 FYNNEI. Trimming removed 7 bases from V and 10 bases from J, with 17 bases in between. The DNA for the CDR3 is TGTGCCAGCACTCCGAACGGACGCTGGGAGCAGTTCTTC. It specifies CASTPNGRWEQFF.

This clone has a single count. The chain uses TRBV29-1 and TRBJ1-1; D is unclear. CDR3 length: 14 amino acids. From germline, CDR1 is SQVTM and CDR2 ANQGSEA. Trimming stripped 5 bases from V and 1 base from J, with 14 bases between. CDR3 residues: CSVTQTLGNTEAFF. Written as DNA, the CDR3 is TGCAGCGTTACTCAGACCCTTGGGAACACTGAAGCTTTCTTT.

CDR3 in amino acids: CASLSVGDSDTQYF. The CDR3 nucleotides are TGTGCCAGCTTAAGCGTAGGGGACTCTGATACGCAGTATTTT. This sequence joins TRBV6-1 and TRBJ2-3, with a tentative D call TRBD2 (6 bases). CDR1 is MNHNS, CDR2 SASEGT, per germline. The length of the CDR3 is 14 residues. V was pared by 8 bases and J by 6 bases, with 18 bases between.

The V and J genes are TRBV5-5 and TRBJ1-1; D remains ambiguous. This CDR3 has 13 amino acids. V lost 2 bases and J 4 bases, leaving 9 bases between the germline ends. The germline CDR1 and CDR2 sequences are SGHKS and YYEKEE (reference sequence). The CDR3 sequence: CASSFGVSTEAFF. CDR3 in DNA: TGTGCCAGCAGCTTCGGGGTATCCACTGAAGCTTTCTTT.

The rearrangement uses TRBV5-4 and TRBJ1-6, with 9 bases that match TRBD1. Trimming at V came to 3 bases and at J to 7 bases, leaving 2 bases not matched to a gene. Germline V gene data show CDR1 as SGHNT and CDR2 as YYREEE (reference sequence). The CDR3 consists of 14 residues. The CDR3 protein is CASSWGQGNSPLHF. DNA for the CDR3: TGTGCCAGCAGCTGGGGACAGGGAAATTCACCCCTCCACTTT.

Notes on this clone: Other DNA sequences within the sample encode an identical CDR3. The chain couples TRBV5-1 to TRBJ1-5, with D perhaps TRBD1 (6 bases). Trimming took 0 bases from V and 0 from J, leaving 7 bases between them. The CDR3 loop spans 15 amino acids. Germline CDR1 reads SGHRS; CDR2 reads YFSETQ. CDR3: CASSLAGDSNQPQHF. The CDR3 nucleotides are TGCGCCAGCAGCTTGGCAGGGGATAGCAATCAGCCCCAGCATTTT.

The chain has TRBV30 and TRBJ2-5; D is uncertain. The CDR3 covers 14 residues. CDR1 is GTSNPN, CDR2 SVGIG, per germline (reference sequence). Between the trimmed V and J ends, which lost 1 base and 5 bases, there was a span of 14 bases. The CDR3 sequence: CAWSGLGLQETQYF. The DNA of the CDR3 is TGTGCCTGGAGTGGTTTGGGTCTCCAGGAGACCCAGTACTTC.

The table lists this clone with a count of one. The genes are TRBV4-1 and TRBJ2-5; no reliable D call. Between the trimmed V and J ends, which lost 0 bases and 5 bases, there was a span of 7 bases. This CDR3 has 13 amino acids. Germline loops: CDR1 MGHRA, CDR2 YSYEKL. The CDR3 region has the DNA TGCGCCAGCAGCCAAGATCTGTCTGAGACCCAGTACTTC. Amino acid sequence: CASSQDLSETQYF.

CDR3 nucleotide sequence: TGTGCCAGCAGCTTGGAACAGACCTATGGCTACACCTTC. Translated, it gives CASSLEQTYGYTF. This chain joins TRBV5-5 and TRBJ1-2; D is undetermined. The germline V gene encodes CDR1 SGHKS and CDR2 YYEKEE (reference sequence). The germline V and J ends were trimmed by 0 bases and 4 bases, with 7 bases remaining between them. CDR3 length: 13 amino acids.

The chain couples TRBV6-1 to TRBJ2-5, with 13 nucleotides matching TRBD2. Germline assignment: CDR1 MNHNS and CDR2 SASEGT. The CDR3 runs to 15 residues. V lost 2 bases to trimming and J lost 4 bases; unmatched junction nucleotides: 1. The CDR3 DNA sequence: TGTGCCAGCAGTGAAACTAGCGGGGGGGTAGAGACCCAGTACTTC. Residues: CASSETSGGVETQYF.

This chain uses TRBV29-1 with TRBJ2-1; TRBD2 agrees at 11 bases. The J segment lost 8 bases and the V segment lost 6 bases, leaving 21 bases of the junction unmatched. This CDR3 is 18 amino acids long. The germline V gene has CDR1 SQVTM and CDR2 ANQGSEA. The CDR3 here is CSVSPGQGTSGGKYEQFF. DNA for the CDR3: TGCAGCGTCTCACCGGGACAGGGAACTAGCGGGGGAAAGTATGAGCAGTTCTTC.

The rearrangement joins TRBV6-1 to TRBJ1-5; D not certain. The CDR3 is made up of 15 amino acids. V was shortened by 1 base and J by 9 bases, with 16 bases between the two germline ends. Looked up from germline, CDR1 is MNHNS and CDR2 is SASEGT. This chain's CDR3 is CASSEVGRKVGPQHF. The CDR3 DNA sequence: TGTGCCAGCAGTGAAGTAGGAAGGAAAGTAGGGCCCCAGCATTTT.

The V gene is TRBV4-1, the J gene TRBJ1-1; no reliable D call. The CDR3 spans 17 residues. V lost 0 bases and J 1 base, leaving 15 bases between the germline ends. From germline, CDR1 is MGHRA and CDR2 YSYEKL. In nucleotides, the CDR3 is TGCGCCAGCAGCCAAGACCTAAGGCGACGAGGGAACACTGAAGCTTTCTTT. Its translation: CASSQDLRRRGNTEAFF.

V usage is TRBV6-5 and J usage is TRBJ2-2, with 9 bases fitting TRBD1. Unmatched junction bases numbered 4, after V lost 7 bases and J lost 1 base. CDR1 and CDR2 (germline): MNHEY, SVGAGI. The CDR3 loop spans 15 amino acids. CDR3 region: CASTRQGVNTGELFF. For the CDR3, the DNA is TGTGCCAGCACCCGACAGGGGGTGAACACCGGGGAGCTGTTTTTT.

V and J are TRBV5-1 and TRBJ1-1; D call uncertain. V was shortened by 3 bases and J by 7 bases, with 10 bases between the two germline ends. The germline gives CDR1 SGHRS, CDR2 YFSETQ. The CDR3 consists of 12 residues. CDR3 sequence reads: CASSSFTGEAFF. As DNA, the CDR3 is TGCGCCAGCAGCTCTTTCACGGGTGAAGCTTTCTTT. Full variable domain (remainder filled in from reference TRBV5-1 and TRBJ1-1): KAGVTQTPRYLIKTRGQQVTLSCSPISGHRSVSWYQQTPGQGLQFLFEYFSETQRNKGNFPGRFSGRQFSNSRSEMNVSTLELGDSALYLCASSSFTGEAFFGQGTRLTVV.

The chain couples TRBV19 to TRBJ2-5; D gene uncertain. This CDR3 spans 14 amino acids. Germline loops: CDR1 LNHDA, CDR2 SQIVND (reference sequence). V gave up 3 bases and J gave up 5 bases, with 13 bases separating them. The CDR3 coding sequence is TGTGCCAGTAGTATGGGTTACAGCCCGGAGACCCAGTACTTC. Translation gives CASSMGYSPETQYF.

The table lists this clone with a count of one. This chain connects TRBV5-4 to TRBJ1-2; tentative D call: TRBD1 (6 bases). Germline V gives CDR1 SGHNT, CDR2 YYREEE (reference sequence). V was trimmed by 5 bases and J by 4 bases, leaving 12 bases between them. The CDR3 sequence is 13 residues long. DNA for the CDR3: TGTGCCAGCAGGCCGACAGGTTCCTATGGCTACACCTTC. This encodes CASRPTGSYGYTF. The variable domain in full, completed from reference TRBV5-4 and TRBJ1-2, reads ETGVTQSPTHLIKTRGQQVTLRCSSQSGHNTVSWYQQALGQGPQFIFQYYREEENGRGNFPPRFSGLQFPNYSSELNVNALELDDSALYLCASRPTGSYGYTFGSGTRLTVV.

The rearrangement links TRBV28 to TRBJ2-4; D call uncertain. CDR1 and CDR2 from the germline V gene are MDHEN and SYDVKM. Trimming shortened V by 2 bases and J by 1 base, and 9 bases separated the two germline ends. The CDR3 extends over 15 amino acids. This chain's CDR3 is CASSLPLGAKNIQYF. Here the CDR3 DNA reads TGTGCCAGCAGTTTACCGCTCGGGGCCAAAAACATTCAGTACTTC.

This sequence joins TRBV4-2 and TRBJ2-2, with D tentatively TRBD2 (5 bases). V lost 4 bases to trimming and J lost 0 bases, with 9 bases between them. Germline V gene lookup returns CDR1 LGHNA and CDR2 YNFKEQ. This CDR3 comprises 15 residues. CDR3 in DNA: TGTGCCAGCAGCCGCCCCGGGGCGAACACCGGGGAGCTGTTTTTT. Amino acid sequence: CASSRPGANTGELFF.

This chain joins TRBV25-1 and TRBJ2-3; 10 positions match TRBD2. Per germline, CDR1 MGHDK and CDR2 SYGVNS. The CDR3 spans 17 residues. Trimming cost V 5 bases and J 4 bases; bases outside gene matches: 12. In DNA, the CDR3 is TGTGCCAGCAGTTCCCCACCCCAGCGGGGGGGCCCAGATACGCAGTATTTT. Translated, it gives CASSSPPQRGGPDTQYF.